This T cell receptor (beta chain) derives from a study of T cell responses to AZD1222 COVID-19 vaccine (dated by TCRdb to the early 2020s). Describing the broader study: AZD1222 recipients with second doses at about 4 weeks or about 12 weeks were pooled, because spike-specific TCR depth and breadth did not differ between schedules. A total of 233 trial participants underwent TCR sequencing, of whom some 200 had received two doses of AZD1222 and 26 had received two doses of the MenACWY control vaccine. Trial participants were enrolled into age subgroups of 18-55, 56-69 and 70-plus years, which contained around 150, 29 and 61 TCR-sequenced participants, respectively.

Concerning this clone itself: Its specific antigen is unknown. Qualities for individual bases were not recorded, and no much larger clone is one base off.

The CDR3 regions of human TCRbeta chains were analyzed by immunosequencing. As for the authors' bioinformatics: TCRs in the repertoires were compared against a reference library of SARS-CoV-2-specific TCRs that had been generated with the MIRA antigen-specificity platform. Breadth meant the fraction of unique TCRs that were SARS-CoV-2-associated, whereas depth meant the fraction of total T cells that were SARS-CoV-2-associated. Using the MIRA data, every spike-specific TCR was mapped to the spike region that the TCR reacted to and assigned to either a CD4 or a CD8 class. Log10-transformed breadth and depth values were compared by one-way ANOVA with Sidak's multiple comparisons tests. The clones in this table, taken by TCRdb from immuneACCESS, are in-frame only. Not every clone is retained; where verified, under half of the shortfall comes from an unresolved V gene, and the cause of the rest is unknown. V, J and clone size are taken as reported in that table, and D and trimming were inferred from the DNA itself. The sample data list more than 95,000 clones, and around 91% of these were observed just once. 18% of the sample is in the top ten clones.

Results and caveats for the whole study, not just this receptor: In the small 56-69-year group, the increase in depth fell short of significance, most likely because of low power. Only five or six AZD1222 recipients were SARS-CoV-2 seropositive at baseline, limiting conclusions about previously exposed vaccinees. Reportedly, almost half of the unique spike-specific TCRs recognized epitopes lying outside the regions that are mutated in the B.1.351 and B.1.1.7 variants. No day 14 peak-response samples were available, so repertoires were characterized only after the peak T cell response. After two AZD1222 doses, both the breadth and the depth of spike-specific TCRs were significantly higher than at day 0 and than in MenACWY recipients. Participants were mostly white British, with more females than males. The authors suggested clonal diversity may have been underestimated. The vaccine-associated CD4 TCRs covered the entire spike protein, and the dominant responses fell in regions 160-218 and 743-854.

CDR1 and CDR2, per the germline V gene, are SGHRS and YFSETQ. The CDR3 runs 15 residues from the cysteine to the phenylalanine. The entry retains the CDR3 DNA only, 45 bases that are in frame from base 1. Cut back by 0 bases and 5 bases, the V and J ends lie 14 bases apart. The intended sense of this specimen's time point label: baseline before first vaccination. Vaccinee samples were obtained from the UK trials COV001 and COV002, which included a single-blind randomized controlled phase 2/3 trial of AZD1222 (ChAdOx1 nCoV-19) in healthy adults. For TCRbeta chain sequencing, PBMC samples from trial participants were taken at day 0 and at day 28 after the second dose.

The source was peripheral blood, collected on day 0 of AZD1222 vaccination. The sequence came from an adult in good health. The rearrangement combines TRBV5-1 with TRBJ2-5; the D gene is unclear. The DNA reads TGCGCCAGCAGCTTGGCGTATTCGGAAGGGGAGACCCAGTACTTC. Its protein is CASSLAYSEGETQYF.